Below, 4 T cell receptor beta chains from the same sample are listed, as sequenced in a study of T cells in Graves' hyperthyroidism and ophthalmopathy. Amplification yielded TCR beta CDR3 regions, with RNA transcripts as the source. First-round RT-PCR of the TCR CDR3 relied on the HTBI primer set. From the multiplex PCR reads, TCRdb called clonotypes with MiXCR, one entry per CDR3 protein. This table has approximately 600,000 distinct CDR3 sequences, roughly 15% appearing once. Sequenced: blood. Every receptor here comes from a middle-aged woman with Graves' ophthalmopathy.

This clonotype was observed a handful of times. This chain links TRBV11-2 with TRBJ2-2; 9 positions match TRBD2. Germline assignment: CDR1 SGHAT and CDR2 FQNNGV. The V gene end was trimmed by 3 bases and the J gene end by 3 bases; junction bases not matched to a gene: 8. The CDR3 loop spans 17 amino acids. The CDR3 DNA follows: TGTGCCAGCAGCTTTGGACTAGCGAGCGCGTACACCGGGGAGCTGTTTTTT. Its translation: CASSFGLASAYTGELFF.

This clonotype was found many times. V and J are TRBV20-1 and TRBJ1-1; D not resolved. Germline-derived CDR1 and CDR2 are DFQATT and SNEGSKA (reference sequence). Deletions cut 0 bases from V and 3 bases from J, with 8 bases between. The CDR3 covers 13 residues. The CDR3 DNA reads TGCAGTGCTAGAGAACCTAAAGACACTGAAGCTTTCTTT. This encodes CSAREPKDTEAFF.

Only a few counts were recorded for this clonotype. The gene calls are TRBV27 and TRBJ1-2; 7 bases map to TRBD1. CDR3 length: 17 amino acids. The germline CDR1 and CDR2 sequences are MNHEY and SMNVEV (reference sequence). Trimming at V came to 10 bases and at J to 7 bases, leaving 24 bases not matched to a gene. The CDR3 sequence: CAIPRNGQVSLLRGYTF. CDR3 coding DNA: TGTGCCATCCCGAGAAACGGACAGGTCTCTCTCTTGCGTGGCTACACCTTC.

This clonotype was found a few times. The chain links TRBV20-1 to TRBJ2-2; the D gene is possibly TRBD1 (6 bases). V lost 3 bases and J 2 bases, leaving 13 bases between the germline ends. This CDR3 contains 15 residues. Germline V gene sequence: CDR1 DFQATT, CDR2 SNEGSKA (reference sequence). CDR3 sequence: CSASPRTANTGELFF. CDR3 DNA: TGCAGTGCTAGCCCCCGGACAGCCAACACCGGGGAGCTGTTTTTT.